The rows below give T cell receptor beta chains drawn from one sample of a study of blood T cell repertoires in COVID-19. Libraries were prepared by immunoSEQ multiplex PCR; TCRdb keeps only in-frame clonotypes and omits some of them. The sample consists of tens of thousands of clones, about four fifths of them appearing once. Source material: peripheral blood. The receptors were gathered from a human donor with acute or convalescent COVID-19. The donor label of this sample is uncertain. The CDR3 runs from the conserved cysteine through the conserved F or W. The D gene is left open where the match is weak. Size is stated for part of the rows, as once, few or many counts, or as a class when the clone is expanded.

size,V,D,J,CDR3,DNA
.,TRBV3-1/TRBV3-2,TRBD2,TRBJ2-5,CASSQDGLAGETQYF,TGTGCCAGCAGCCAAGATGGGCTAGCGGGGGAGACCCAGTACTTC
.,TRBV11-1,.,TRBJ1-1,CASSLEAAMNTEAFF,TGTGCCAGCAGCTTAGAGGCGGCTATGAACACTGAAGCTTTCTTT
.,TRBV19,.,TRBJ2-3,CASSGPGADTQYF,TGTGCCAGTAGTGGACCAGGGGCAGATACGCAGTATTTT
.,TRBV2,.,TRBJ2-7,CASGGDRSYEQYF,TGTGCCAGCGGCGGGGACAGATCCTACGAGCAGTACTTC
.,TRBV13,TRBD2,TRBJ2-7,CASSLVAGTSPYEQYF,TGTGCCAGCAGCTTAGTCGCCGGGACTAGCCCCTACGAGCAGTACTTC
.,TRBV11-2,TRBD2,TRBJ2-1,CASSLASIGGEQFF,TGTGCCAGCAGCTTGGCAAGCATCGGGGGGGAGCAGTTCTTC
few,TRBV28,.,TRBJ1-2,CASSRDLYGYTF,TGTGCCAGCAGCAGGGATCTCTATGGCTACACCTTC
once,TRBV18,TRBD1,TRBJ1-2,CASSPGQVKGYTF,TGTGCCAGCTCACCGGGACAGGTTAAGGGCTACACCTTC
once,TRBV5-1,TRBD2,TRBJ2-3,CASSLDTSGRGTDTQYF,TGCGCCAGCAGCTTGGATACTAGCGGGAGGGGGACAGATACGCAGTATTTT
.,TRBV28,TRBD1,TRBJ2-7,CASSFRDRRYEQYF,TGTGCCAGCAGTTTCAGGGACAGGCGGTACGAGCAGTACTTC
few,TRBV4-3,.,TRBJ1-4,CASSQDPPPATNEKLFF,TGCGCCAGCAGCCAAGACCCCCCCCCTGCAACTAATGAAAAACTGTTTTTT
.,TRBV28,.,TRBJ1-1,CASSYFRGPNTEAFF,TGTGCCAGCAGCTACTTCAGGGGCCCGAACACTGAAGCTTTCTTT
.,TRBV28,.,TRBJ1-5,CASRNREGSRYQPQHF,TGTGCCAGCAGGAACAGGGAGGGAAGTAGGTACCAGCCCCAGCATTTT
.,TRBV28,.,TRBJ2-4,CASTPRGVRSKNIQYF,TGTGCCAGCACCCCCAGGGGGGTGCGTTCCAAAAACATTCAGTACTTC
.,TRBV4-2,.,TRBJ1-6,CASSQGGSYNSPLHF,TGTGCCAGCAGCCAAGGAGGCTCCTATAATTCACCCCTCCACTTT
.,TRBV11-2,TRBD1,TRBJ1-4,CASSPQTGTREKLFF,TGTGCCAGCAGCCCCCAGACAGGGACACGAGAAAAACTGTTTTTT
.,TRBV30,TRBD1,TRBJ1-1,CAWIGQGGFTEAFF,TGTGCCTGGATTGGACAGGGAGGTTTCACTGAAGCTTTCTTT
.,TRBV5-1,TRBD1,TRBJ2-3,CASSSGTGEDTQYF,TGCGCCAGCAGCTCGGGGACAGGGGAAGATACGCAGTATTTT
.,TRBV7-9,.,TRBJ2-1,CASRLSVDNEQFF,TGTGCCAGCAGGTTATCGGTCGACAATGAGCAGTTCTTC
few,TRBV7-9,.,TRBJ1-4,CASSAGQGLNEKLFF,TGTGCCAGCAGCGCCGGACAAGGCCTTAATGAAAAACTGTTTTTT
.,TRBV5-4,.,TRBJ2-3,CAGARISTDTQYF,TGTGCCGGGGCCCGAATTAGCACAGATACGCAGTATTTT
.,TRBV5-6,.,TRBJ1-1,CASSLFPGRANTEAFF,TGTGCCAGCAGCTTGTTCCCAGGGAGGGCGAACACTGAAGCTTTCTTT
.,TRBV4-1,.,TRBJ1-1,CASSQDSLRQTSVRMNTEAFF,TGCGCCAGCAGCCAAGATTCCCTGCGACAGACTTCAGTTCGGATGAACACTGAAGCTTTCTTT
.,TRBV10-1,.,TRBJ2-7,CASSTYSYEQYF,TGCGCCAGCAGCACCTACTCCTACGAGCAGTACTTC
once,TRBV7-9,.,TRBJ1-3,CASTLGSSGNTIYF,TGTGCCAGCACCCTGGGGAGCTCTGGAAACACCATATATTTT
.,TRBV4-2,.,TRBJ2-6,CASSQDVPGSSGANVLTF,TGTGCCAGCAGCCAAGATGTCCCAGGGTCCTCTGGGGCCAACGTCCTGACTTTC
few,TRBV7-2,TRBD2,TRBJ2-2,CASSPRGSGGLPGELFF,TGTGCCAGCAGCCCCCGGGGAAGCGGGGGGCTTCCCGGGGAGCTGTTTTTT
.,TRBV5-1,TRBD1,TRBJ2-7,CASSIRQGYEQYF,TGCGCCAGCAGCATAAGACAGGGCTACGAGCAGTACTTC
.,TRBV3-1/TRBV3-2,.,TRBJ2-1,CASSLTAGGNEQFF,TGTGCCAGCAGCCTCACAGCAGGGGGGAATGAGCAGTTCTTC